This T cell receptor (beta chain) is from a study of control samples from healthy donors and cancer patients. Sequenced by immunoSEQ multiplex PCR; TCRdb stores in-frame clones only, minus some. This table holds around 95,000 clones, approximately 80% found once. The V end was cut by 2 bases, the J end by 7 bases, with 6 bases between. This CDR3 spans 13 amino acids. The V and J genes are TRBV12-3 or TRBV12-4 and TRBJ1-6; a weak D match, TRBD1 (5 bases). The sample consisted of blood. The sequence was obtained from a man aged 25 to 40 in good health. DNA of the CDR3: TGTGCCAGCAGTTTAAAGGGGAATTCACCCCTCCACTTT. This codes for CASSLKGNSPLHF.